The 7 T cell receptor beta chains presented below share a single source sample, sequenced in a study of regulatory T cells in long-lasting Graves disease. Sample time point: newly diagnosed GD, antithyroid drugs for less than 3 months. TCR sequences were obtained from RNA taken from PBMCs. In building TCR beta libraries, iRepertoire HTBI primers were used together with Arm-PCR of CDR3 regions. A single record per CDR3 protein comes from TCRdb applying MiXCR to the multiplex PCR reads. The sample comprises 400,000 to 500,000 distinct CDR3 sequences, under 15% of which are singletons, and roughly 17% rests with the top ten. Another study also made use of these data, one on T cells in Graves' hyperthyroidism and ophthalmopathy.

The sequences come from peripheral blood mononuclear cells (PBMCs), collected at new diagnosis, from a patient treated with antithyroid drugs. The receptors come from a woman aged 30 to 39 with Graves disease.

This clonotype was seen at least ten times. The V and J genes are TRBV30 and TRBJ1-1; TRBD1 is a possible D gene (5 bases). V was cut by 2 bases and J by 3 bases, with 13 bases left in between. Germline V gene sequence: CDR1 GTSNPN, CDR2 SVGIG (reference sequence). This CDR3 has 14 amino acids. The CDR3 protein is CAWSLTGGDTEAFF. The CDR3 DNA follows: TGTGCCTGGAGTCTGACGGGAGGGGACACTGAAGCTTTCTTT. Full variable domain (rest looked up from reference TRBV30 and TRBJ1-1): SQTIHQWPATLVQPVGSPLSLECTVEGTSNPNLYWYRQAAGRGLQLLFYSVGIGQISSEVPQNLSASRPQDRQFILSSKKLLLSDSGFYLCAWSLTGGDTEAFFGQGTRLTVV.

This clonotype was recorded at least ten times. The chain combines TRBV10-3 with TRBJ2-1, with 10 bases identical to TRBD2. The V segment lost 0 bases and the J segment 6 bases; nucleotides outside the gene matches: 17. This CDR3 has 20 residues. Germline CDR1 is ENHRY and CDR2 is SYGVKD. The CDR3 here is CAISESRGMLAGDGGNEQFF. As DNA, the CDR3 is TGTGCCATCAGTGAGTCCAGAGGTATGCTAGCGGGAGATGGGGGCAATGAGCAGTTCTTC.

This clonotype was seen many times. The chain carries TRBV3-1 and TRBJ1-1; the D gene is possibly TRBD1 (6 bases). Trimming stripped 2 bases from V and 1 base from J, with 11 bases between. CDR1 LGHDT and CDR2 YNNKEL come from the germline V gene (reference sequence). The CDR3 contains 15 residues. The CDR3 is CASSQWGASNTEAFF. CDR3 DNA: TGTGCCAGCAGCCAATGGGGGGCTTCGAACACTGAAGCTTTCTTT.

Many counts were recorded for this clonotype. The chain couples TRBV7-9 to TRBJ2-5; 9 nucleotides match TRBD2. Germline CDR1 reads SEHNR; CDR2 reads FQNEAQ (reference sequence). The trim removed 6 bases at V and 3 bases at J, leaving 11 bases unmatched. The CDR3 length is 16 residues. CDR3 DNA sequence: TGTGCCAGCAGTACCATAGCGGGAGAGTGGAAAGAGACCCAGTACTTC. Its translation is CASSTIAGEWKETQYF.

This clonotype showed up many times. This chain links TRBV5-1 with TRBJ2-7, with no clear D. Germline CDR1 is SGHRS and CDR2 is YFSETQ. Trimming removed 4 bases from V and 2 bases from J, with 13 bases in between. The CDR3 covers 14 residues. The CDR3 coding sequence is TGCGCCAGCAGCCCCCTTGGATCCACCTACGAGCAGTACTTC. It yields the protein CASSPLGSTYEQYF.

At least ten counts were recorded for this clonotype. The CDR3 sequence: CASSPPTSGPYGYTF. In DNA, the CDR3 is TGTGCCAGCAGTCCCCCGACCTCTGGACCCTATGGCTACACCTTC. The chain is built from TRBV28 and TRBJ1-2; D remains ambiguous. This CDR3 comprises 15 residues. Per the germline V gene, CDR1 is MDHEN and CDR2 is SYDVKM. V dropped 5 bases and J dropped 4 bases, with 17 bases sitting between them.

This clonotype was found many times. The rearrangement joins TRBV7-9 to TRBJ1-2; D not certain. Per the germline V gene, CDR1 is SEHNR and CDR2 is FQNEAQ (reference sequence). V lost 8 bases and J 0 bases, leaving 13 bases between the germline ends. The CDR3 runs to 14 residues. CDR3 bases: TGTGCCAGCTCGAGGACCGAAGCTAACTATGGCTACACCTTC. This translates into CASSRTEANYGYTF.